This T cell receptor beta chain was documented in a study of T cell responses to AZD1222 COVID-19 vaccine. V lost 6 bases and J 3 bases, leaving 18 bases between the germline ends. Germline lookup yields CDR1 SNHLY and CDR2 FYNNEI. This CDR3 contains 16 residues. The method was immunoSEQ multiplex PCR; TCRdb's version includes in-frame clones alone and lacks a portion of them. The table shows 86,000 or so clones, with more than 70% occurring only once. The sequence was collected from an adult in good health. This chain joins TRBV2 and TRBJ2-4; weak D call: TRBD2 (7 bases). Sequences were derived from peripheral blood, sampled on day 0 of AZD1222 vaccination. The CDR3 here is CASSPAAGAGKNIQYF. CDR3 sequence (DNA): TGTGCCAGCAGCCCGGCCGCGGGGGCGGGCAAAAACATTCAGTACTTC.